These T cell receptor beta chains were read from a single sample in a study of T cell therapy after organ transplantation. Assay used: immunoSEQ multiplex PCR; TCRdb lists only in-frame clones, some missing. Of approximately 52,000 clones detected, approximately 94% appear once; the ten largest clones hold over 2.5%. Antigens of these TCRs are unknown. The specimen was CD8+ T cells from blood, collected before autologous CMV-specific T cell therapy. The receptor source for this set is a human patient who had received a solid organ transplant and had CMV disease. Each CDR3 is given without its conserved first and last residue. D genes are given only for firm matches.

v_call	j_call	d_call	cdr3_aa
TRBV9	TRBJ1-5	.	ASSEDGNQPQH
TRBV21-1	TRBJ2-3	.	ARRLAGDCTDTQY
TRBV29-1	TRBJ2-7	TRBD1	SVDETGYEQY
TRBV4-3	TRBJ2-1	.	ASSQDRSGEYNEQF
TRBV7-3	TRBJ2-1	.	ASSLERGNEQF
TRBV4-2	TRBJ2-3	TRBD1	ASSQFTDREGGTDTQY
TRBV7-9	TRBJ2-7	.	ASSVQGHEQY
TRBV29-1	TRBJ2-7	TRBD1	SVEGTGGYEQY
TRBV6-5	TRBJ2-2	.	ASSYSTGEGTGELF
TRBV2	TRBJ2-5	TRBD1	ASSPRVQGVETQY
TRBV19	TRBJ1-2	.	ASSPGPIYGNYGYT
TRBV4-2	TRBJ1-6	.	ASSQEDYGAEIDSPLH
TRBV6-5	TRBJ1-5	.	ASSLDSHSQPQH
TRBV4-3	TRBJ2-5	TRBD2	ASSQDLAGAQETQY